This paragraph covers one T cell receptor (beta chain) sequence. The antigen this receptor binds is unknown. The record has no base qualities; no much larger clone is one base away. These data originate in a study of blood T cells in healthy people across ages (dated by TCRdb to between 2014 and 2017). General notes on the study: Template switching captured roughly one uniquely barcoded TCR beta cDNA molecule per two T cells in model experiments. The study analyzed two additional independent replicas of 1 million unique cDNA reads from the same blood draw for two donors, one aged 18 to 30 and one aged 80 or older. The donors were divided into four age groups: young (average around 16 years), middle-aged (approximately 39), aged (around 67) and long-lived (nearly 85). To avoid experimental bias, donors of different ages were randomly spread across the sequencing lanes. The study measured age-related changes in TCR beta repertoire diversity using deep sequencing normalized with unique cDNA molecular identifiers. Results the study describes overall, beyond this receptor: A strong correlation was found between observed TCR beta diversity and the percentage of naive T cells measured by flow cytometry. As age increased, observed TCR beta diversity per million T cells dropped in a roughly linear way, and a significant reduction was already evident by age roughly 40. Compared with the aged group, the long-lived group had more naive CD4+ T cells, fewer expanded clones and increased TCR diversity, a pattern suggesting age selection. Estimates of total diversity based on one million sequenced T cells were considered lower bounds and underestimates. Bulk unsorted PBMC profiling prevented conclusive comparison of naive and antigen-experienced compartments. Donor CMV infection status was unknown, potentially confounding age-related changes in expanded clonotypes.

The roughly 42 donors, aged about 6 to 95 years, were systemically healthy Caucasian individuals from Russia. Around 9.9 milliliters of peripheral blood were collected from each donor into EDTA-treated Vacutainer tubes. Ficoll-Paque density-gradient centrifugation was used to isolate PBMCs, with at least 6 million per sample. Total RNA was extracted from PBMCs with Trizol reagent, with at least 5.5 micrograms obtained per sample. The percentages of naive CD45RAhigh/CD27high T cells were determined by flow cytometry on a PBMC aliquot from every donor. The library was prepared using 5' RACE. The run used an Illumina HiSeq 2500. A second PCR of about 6 to 11 cycles was performed with a sample-barcoded 5' primer and a J-beta primer mix. A unique molecular identifier was introduced onto each TCR beta cDNA molecule by a template-switch 5' adaptor carrying 12 random nucleotides. Each sample yielded at least 3 million CDR3-containing paired-end reads. All of the RNA was converted into first-strand cDNA using the Mint cDNA synthesis kit, with a TRBC-specific oligonucleotide serving as the primer. Following uracil-DNA glycosylase treatment, a first 18-cycle PCR with universal primers M1SS and BC2_uni_R was performed on all cDNA. In the paper's pipeline: For normalization, 1 million high-quality reads, each with a distinct molecular identifier, were randomly selected from each sample. Reads with shared molecular identifiers were discarded instead of being binned into consensus sequences. MiTCR, set to a Q25 quality threshold and the strictest error-elimination algorithm, was used for CDR3 identification, clonotype clustering and error correction. A nonparametric unseen species model with Euler transformation was used to estimate a lower bound on total TCR beta diversity. TCRdb handled the public reads itself, with Q25 trimming in fastp and clone calling in MiXCR, and kept productive beta chains. Rows with a matching CDR3 protein are joined into one entry that keeps the most common DNA and genes. TCRdb, rather than the study authors, made the V and J calls. The sample table records hundreds of thousands of distinct CDR3 sequences; under 25% of these occur just once. 3.5% to 4% of the sample goes to the ten largest clones.

The sequence was obtained from a man aged 70-80 years in good health. Material: blood.

At the DNA level, the sequence is TGTGCCAGCAGTCTATTATGGGTGAACACTGAAGCTTTCTTT. This encodes CASSLLWVNTEAFF. The rearrangement joined TRBV28 to TRBJ1-1, with the D gene call left open. CDR1 MDHEN and CDR2 SYDVKM were looked up in the germline V gene. The CDR3 starts with the cysteine, ends with the phenylalanine, and has 14 residues. The DNA shown is the 42-base CDR3, in frame from base 1. V is reduced by 5 bases and J by 0 bases, leaving a spacing of 10 bases between them.